Listed here is a single T cell receptor (beta chain). Under the authors' procedure: Reference gene primer amplification in the assay estimated nucleated cell counts. Some clones are missing from TCRdb's copy, which holds only in-frame ones; the method was immunoSEQ multiplex PCR. V and J calls and clone size follow that table, whereas D and trimming were derived from the DNA. The table has 200,000 to 250,000 clones, over 60% seen once. The V gene end was trimmed by 4 bases and the J gene end by 6 bases; junction bases not matched to a gene: 7. The germline V gene encodes CDR1 SGDLS and CDR2 YYNGEE. The CDR3 extends over 15 amino acids. This entry is derived from a study of blood T cell repertoires in COVID-19. Overall study: Whether acute or convalescent, the COVID-19 samples came from the United States, Italy and Spain. Nucleic acid was either cDNA or gDNA, and it came from T cells, B-cell-depleted T cells, or PBMCs.

The receptor comes from a woman in her seventies with acute or convalescent COVID-19. Sequencing was carried out using peripheral blood. The chain couples TRBV9 to TRBJ2-7; 13 bases line up with TRBD2. CDR3 in DNA: TGTGCCAGCAGCATCGGACTAGCGGGGGCGGCCGAGCAGTACTTC. It translates to CASSIGLAGAAEQYF.